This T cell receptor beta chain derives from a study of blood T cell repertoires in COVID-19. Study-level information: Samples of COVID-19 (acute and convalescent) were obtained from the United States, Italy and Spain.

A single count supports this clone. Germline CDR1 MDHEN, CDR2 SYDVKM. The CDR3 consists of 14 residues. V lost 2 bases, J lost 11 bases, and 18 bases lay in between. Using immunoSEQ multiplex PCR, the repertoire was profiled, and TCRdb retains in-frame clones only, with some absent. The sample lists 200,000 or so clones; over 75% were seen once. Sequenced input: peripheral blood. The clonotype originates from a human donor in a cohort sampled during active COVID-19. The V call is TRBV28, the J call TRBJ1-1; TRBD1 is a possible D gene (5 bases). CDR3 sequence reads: CASSLVFAGREAFF. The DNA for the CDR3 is TGTGCCAGCAGTTTAGTTTTCGCAGGGAGGGAGGCTTTCTTT.